This TCR beta chain was found in a study of OX40 agonist ivuxolimab in advanced cancers. Study in general: Patients received intravenous ivuxolimab every 2 weeks at 0.01 to 10 mg/kg. Patients undergoing dose escalation presented with hepatocellular carcinoma, melanoma, renal cell or head and neck cancer.

The study's findings and limits: The 0.1-3.0 mg/kg partial responders had among the lowest clonal expansion.

Some clones are missing from TCRdb's copy, which holds only in-frame ones; the method was immunoSEQ multiplex PCR. Of roughly 56,000 clones in the sample, about 79% were seen once. This clone occurred once. What it recognizes is unknown. The V and J ends lost 1 base and 1 base respectively, with 8 bases between them. This CDR3 is 14 amino acids long. The germline V gene has CDR1 LNHDA and CDR2 SQIVND (reference sequence). The sample here was CD4+ or CD8+ T cells sorted from blood, taken in a trial of the OX40 agonist ivuxolimab. This chain joins TRBV19 and TRBJ2-7; TRBD2 is a possible D gene (5 bases). This sequence originates from an adult with an advanced solid tumor such as melanoma, head and neck, liver or kidney cancer. The CDR3 loop reads CASSIVLDSYEQYF. CDR3 in DNA: TGTGCCAGTAGTATAGTACTAGATTCCTACGAGCAGTACTTC.